The rows below give T cell receptor beta chains drawn from one sample of a study of blood T cell repertoires in COVID-19. This table comes from immunoSEQ multiplex PCR, and its TCRdb copy is limited to in-frame clones, with some not included. The sample shows about 110,000 clones, 88% of them seen only once. Material for sequencing was peripheral blood. The receptor set was obtained from a woman aged 50 to 60 with acute or convalescent COVID-19. Both conserved end residues are part of each CDR3. D genes are given only for firm matches. Some rows mark clone size as missing; the rest say once, few, many or name a class of expanded clone.

d_gene: TRBD2
abundance: few
j_gene: TRBJ2-1
v_gene: TRBV7-2
CDR3aa: CASRQTSGSSGEQFF
CDR3nt: TGTGCCAGCAGGCAAACTAGCGGGAGTTCGGGTGAGCAGTTCTTC

d_gene: NA
abundance: NA
j_gene: TRBJ2-5
v_gene: TRBV18
CDR3aa: CASSPPTEKETQYF
CDR3nt: TGTGCCAGCTCACCACCGACAGAGAAAGAGACCCAGTACTTC

d_gene: NA
abundance: NA
j_gene: TRBJ1-3
v_gene: TRBV29-1
CDR3aa: CSVEGRGFSGNTIYF
CDR3nt: TGCAGCGTTGAAGGTCGCGGGTTCTCTGGAAACACCATATATTTT

d_gene: NA
abundance: NA
j_gene: TRBJ1-4
v_gene: TRBV5-5
CDR3aa: CASSFGWGANEKLFF
CDR3nt: TGTGCCAGCAGCTTCGGTTGGGGAGCTAATGAAAAACTGTTTTTT

d_gene: NA
abundance: NA
j_gene: TRBJ1-4
v_gene: TRBV28
CDR3aa: CASRPGGGAVEKLFF
CDR3nt: TGTGCCAGCAGACCCGGCGGGGGGGCGGTTGAAAAACTGTTTTTT

d_gene: NA
abundance: few
j_gene: TRBJ1-5
v_gene: TRBV15
CDR3aa: CATSRDSLQPQHF
CDR3nt: TGTGCCACCAGCAGGGACAGTCTCCAGCCCCAGCATTTT

d_gene: TRBD2
abundance: once
j_gene: TRBJ2-1
v_gene: TRBV3-1/TRBV3-2
CDR3aa: CASSRTSGRMNEQFF
CDR3nt: TGTGCCAGCAGCCGTACTAGCGGGAGAATGAATGAGCAGTTCTTC

d_gene: NA
abundance: NA
j_gene: TRBJ2-1
v_gene: TRBV6-5
CDR3aa: CASRGWRNEQFF
CDR3nt: TGTGCCAGCAGGGGCTGGCGCAATGAGCAGTTCTTC

d_gene: NA
abundance: once
j_gene: TRBJ2-1
v_gene: TRBV19
CDR3aa: CASSIEGREQFF
CDR3nt: TGTGCCAGTAGTATAGAGGGCCGTGAGCAGTTCTTC

d_gene: NA
abundance: NA
j_gene: TRBJ1-4
v_gene: TRBV14
CDR3aa: CASSLTQGYGREKLFF
CDR3nt: TGTGCCAGCAGCCTAACGCAGGGGTATGGACGGGAAAAACTGTTTTTT

d_gene: NA
abundance: NA
j_gene: TRBJ1-5
v_gene: TRBV28
CDR3aa: CASSFVRGFDQPQHF
CDR3nt: TGTGCCAGCAGTTTCGTCAGGGGCTTTGATCAGCCCCAGCATTTT

d_gene: NA
abundance: NA
j_gene: TRBJ2-3
v_gene: TRBV19
CDR3aa: CASSISGGSTDTQYF
CDR3nt: TGTGCCAGTAGTATATCTGGCGGTAGCACAGATACGCAGTATTTT

d_gene: TRBD1
abundance: NA
j_gene: TRBJ1-1
v_gene: TRBV3-1/TRBV3-2
CDR3aa: CASSRGTGALNTEAFF
CDR3nt: TGTGCCAGCAGCCGAGGGACAGGGGCCCTGAACACTGAAGCTTTCTTT

d_gene: NA
abundance: NA
j_gene: TRBJ1-4
v_gene: TRBV30
CDR3aa: CAWTRVATNEKLFF
CDR3nt: TGTGCCTGGACCAGGGTTGCAACTAATGAAAAACTGTTTTTT

d_gene: TRBD1
abundance: once
j_gene: TRBJ2-7
v_gene: TRBV11-3
CDR3aa: CASSLDWGTGASEQYF
CDR3nt: TGTGCCAGCAGCTTAGATTGGGGGACAGGGGCAAGCGAGCAGTACTTC

d_gene: TRBD1
abundance: NA
j_gene: TRBJ2-1
v_gene: TRBV28
CDR3aa: CASSQGQGAAYNEQFF
CDR3nt: TGTGCCAGCAGCCAGGGACAGGGGGCGGCCTACAATGAGCAGTTCTTC

d_gene: NA
abundance: NA
j_gene: TRBJ1-1
v_gene: TRBV7-9
CDR3aa: CASSPTTTGENTEAFF
CDR3nt: TGTGCCAGCAGTCCGACAACGACAGGAGAAAACACTGAAGCTTTCTTT

d_gene: TRBD2
abundance: NA
j_gene: TRBJ2-7
v_gene: TRBV10-2
CDR3aa: CASSVTLAGGPRSYEQYF
CDR3nt: TGCGCCAGCAGTGTTACACTAGCGGGAGGGCCTCGCTCCTACGAGCAGTACTTC

d_gene: TRBD2
abundance: NA
j_gene: TRBJ2-1
v_gene: TRBV3-1/TRBV3-2
CDR3aa: CASSQGGLAGVGEQFF
CDR3nt: TGTGCCAGCAGCCAAGGAGGACTAGCGGGAGTGGGTGAGCAGTTCTTC

d_gene: TRBD1
abundance: NA
j_gene: TRBJ1-1
v_gene: TRBV18
CDR3aa: CASSPDRAKNTEAFF
CDR3nt: TGTGCCAGCTCACCGGACAGGGCAAAGAACACTGAAGCTTTCTTT

d_gene: NA
abundance: NA
j_gene: TRBJ2-1
v_gene: TRBV19
CDR3aa: CASSGALWQNEQFF
CDR3nt: TGTGCCAGTAGTGGGGCGCTCTGGCAGAATGAGCAGTTCTTC

d_gene: TRBD2
abundance: NA
j_gene: TRBJ2-7
v_gene: TRBV9
CDR3aa: CASSVQSGSYEQYF
CDR3nt: TGTGCCAGCAGCGTACAGAGCGGGAGCTACGAGCAGTACTTC

d_gene: NA
abundance: NA
j_gene: TRBJ2-3
v_gene: TRBV7-2
CDR3aa: CASSFRRADTQYF
CDR3nt: TGTGCCAGCAGCTTTAGGCGGGCAGATACGCAGTATTTT

d_gene: NA
abundance: NA
j_gene: TRBJ2-2
v_gene: TRBV27
CDR3aa: CASSPIIVFPGELFF
CDR3nt: TGTGCCAGCAGCCCTATTATAGTGTTTCCCGGGGAGCTGTTTTTT

d_gene: TRBD2
abundance: once
j_gene: TRBJ2-3
v_gene: TRBV18
CDR3aa: CASSLTSGRTTDTQYF
CDR3nt: TGTGCCAGCTCACTCACTAGCGGGAGGACCACAGATACGCAGTATTTT

d_gene: TRBD2
abundance: NA
j_gene: TRBJ2-3
v_gene: TRBV7-2
CDR3aa: CASSLGVAGGGTDTQYF
CDR3nt: TGTGCCAGCAGCTTAGGGGTCGCGGGAGGGGGGACAGATACGCAGTATTTT

d_gene: TRBD1
abundance: NA
j_gene: TRBJ1-5
v_gene: TRBV19
CDR3aa: CASSGTGNQPQHF
CDR3nt: TGTGCCAGTAGCGGGACAGGTAATCAGCCCCAGCATTTT

d_gene: TRBD2
abundance: NA
j_gene: TRBJ2-1
v_gene: TRBV7-9
CDR3aa: CASSLATSGSYNEQFF
CDR3nt: TGTGCCAGCAGCTTGGCTACTAGCGGGAGCTACAATGAGCAGTTCTTC

d_gene: TRBD1
abundance: NA
j_gene: TRBJ1-4
v_gene: TRBV28
CDR3aa: CASSWGTEEKLFF
CDR3nt: TGTGCCAGCAGTTGGGGGACAGAGGAAAAACTGTTTTTT

d_gene: NA
abundance: NA
j_gene: TRBJ2-3
v_gene: TRBV11-2
CDR3aa: CASSLLGRATDTQYF
CDR3nt: TGTGCCAGCAGCTTATTGGGCAGGGCCACAGATACGCAGTATTTT

d_gene: TRBD1
abundance: NA
j_gene: TRBJ1-1
v_gene: TRBV12-3/TRBV12-4
CDR3aa: CASRYTGGAEAFF
CDR3nt: TGTGCCAGCAGGTATACAGGGGGCGCGGAAGCTTTCTTT

d_gene: NA
abundance: NA
j_gene: TRBJ1-6
v_gene: TRBV6-6
CDR3aa: CASTKEGTYNSPLHF
CDR3nt: TGTGCCAGCACCAAGGAGGGCACCTATAATTCACCCCTCCACTTT

d_gene: NA
abundance: NA
j_gene: TRBJ2-3
v_gene: TRBV7-9
CDR3aa: CASSARTAYLPTDTQYF
CDR3nt: TGTGCCAGCAGCGCACGGACAGCTTACCTTCCCACAGATACGCAGTATTTT

d_gene: NA
abundance: NA
j_gene: TRBJ2-1
v_gene: TRBV6-5
CDR3aa: CASTRAGPGYNEQFF
CDR3nt: TGTGCCAGCACCCGAGCGGGCCCGGGCTACAATGAGCAGTTCTTC

d_gene: TRBD1
abundance: NA
j_gene: TRBJ1-1
v_gene: TRBV25-1
CDR3aa: CASSEGQGEAFF
CDR3nt: TGTGCCAGCAGTGAAGGACAGGGAGAAGCTTTCTTT

d_gene: NA
abundance: NA
j_gene: TRBJ2-5
v_gene: TRBV20-1
CDR3aa: CSAFPKETQYF
CDR3nt: TGCAGTGCCTTCCCTAAAGAGACCCAGTACTTC

d_gene: NA
abundance: few
j_gene: TRBJ1-6
v_gene: TRBV6-5
CDR3aa: CASRNRQAYNSPLHF
CDR3nt: TGTGCCAGCAGGAACCGACAGGCCTATAATTCACCCCTCCACTTT

d_gene: TRBD1
abundance: NA
j_gene: TRBJ2-2
v_gene: TRBV27
CDR3aa: CASSLRAWTGQGNTGELFF
CDR3nt: TGTGCCAGCAGTTTAAGGGCTTGGACAGGGCAAGGGAACACCGGGGAGCTGTTTTTT

d_gene: NA
abundance: NA
j_gene: TRBJ2-7
v_gene: TRBV7-9
CDR3aa: CASSLGAGKDEQYF
CDR3nt: TGTGCCAGCAGCTTAGGCGCAGGGAAGGACGAGCAGTACTTC

d_gene: TRBD1
abundance: few
j_gene: TRBJ1-6
v_gene: TRBV9
CDR3aa: CASSVSVPGQGSTLHF
CDR3nt: TGTGCCAGCAGCGTTTCGGTCCCGGGACAGGGAAGTACCCTCCACTTT

d_gene: NA
abundance: NA
j_gene: TRBJ2-6
v_gene: TRBV6-5
CDR3aa: CASSRSGANVLTF
CDR3nt: TGTGCCAGCAGCCGGAGTGGGGCCAACGTCCTGACTTTC

d_gene: TRBD1
abundance: NA
j_gene: TRBJ2-2
v_gene: TRBV11-3
CDR3aa: CASSEDRGINTGELFF
CDR3nt: TGTGCCAGCAGCGAGGACAGGGGGATTAACACCGGGGAGCTGTTTTTT

d_gene: NA
abundance: NA
j_gene: TRBJ1-1
v_gene: TRBV7-8
CDR3aa: CASSSTRTEAFF
CDR3nt: TGTGCCAGCAGCTCTACTCGGACAGAAGCTTTCTTT

d_gene: NA
abundance: few
j_gene: TRBJ1-1
v_gene: TRBV3-1/TRBV3-2
CDR3aa: CASSLRRQNTEAFF
CDR3nt: TGTGCCAGCAGCCTACGGAGGCAGAACACTGAAGCTTTCTTT

d_gene: TRBD2
abundance: NA
j_gene: TRBJ2-2
v_gene: TRBV5-1
CDR3aa: CASSLALGLAGNTGELFF
CDR3nt: TGCGCCAGCAGCTTGGCCTTGGGACTAGCGGGGAACACCGGGGAGCTGTTTTTT

d_gene: TRBD1
abundance: NA
j_gene: TRBJ1-2
v_gene: TRBV5-1
CDR3aa: CASSADRVYGYTF
CDR3nt: TGCGCCAGCAGCGCGGACAGGGTTTATGGCTACACCTTC

d_gene: TRBD2
abundance: NA
j_gene: TRBJ2-3
v_gene: TRBV7-2
CDR3aa: CASSLGLGLAGEGGDTQYF
CDR3nt: TGTGCCAGCAGCTTAGGGCTGGGACTAGCGGGGGAGGGAGGGGATACGCAGTATTTT

d_gene: TRBD1
abundance: NA
j_gene: TRBJ2-3
v_gene: TRBV11-2
CDR3aa: CASSLTTGPDTQYF
CDR3nt: TGTGCCAGCAGCTTAACGACAGGGCCAGATACGCAGTATTTT

d_gene: TRBD2
abundance: NA
j_gene: TRBJ2-7
v_gene: TRBV3-1/TRBV3-2
CDR3aa: CASSQVSGGAEQYF
CDR3nt: TGTGCCAGCAGCCAAGTGAGCGGGGGAGCCGAGCAGTACTTC

d_gene: NA
abundance: NA
j_gene: TRBJ2-3
v_gene: TRBV27
CDR3aa: CASSLVSSRTDTQYF
CDR3nt: TGTGCCAGCAGTTTAGTATCTAGTCGCACAGATACGCAGTATTTT

d_gene: TRBD2
abundance: NA
j_gene: TRBJ2-2
v_gene: TRBV24-1
CDR3aa: CATSDLSLAGGRTGELFF
CDR3nt: TGTGCCACCAGTGATTTGTCCCTAGCGGGAGGACGGACCGGGGAGCTGTTTTTT

d_gene: NA
abundance: few
j_gene: TRBJ2-2
v_gene: TRBV7-2
CDR3aa: CASSSRSTGELFF
CDR3nt: TGTGCCAGCAGCTCCCGTTCGACCGGGGAGCTGTTTTTT

d_gene: TRBD2
abundance: NA
j_gene: TRBJ2-1
v_gene: TRBV11-3
CDR3aa: CASSLRGTSGSDEQFF
CDR3nt: TGTGCCAGCAGCCTACGCGGGACTAGCGGGAGCGATGAGCAGTTCTTC